Presented here are 14 T cell receptor beta chains from one specimen sequenced in a study of CD8+CD57+ T cells in acquired aplastic anemia. Using genomic DNA as the template, TCR beta VDJ and CDR3 profiling was carried out. MiXCR was run by TCRdb on the reads, yielding one entry per CDR3 protein. Here the sample spans some 170,000 distinct CDR3 sequences, around half being singletons. The patients chosen for sequencing had shown expansion of CD8+CD57+ cells (detected by flow cytometry). Sequencing was performed on sorted CD4+, CD8+, or CD8+CD57+ T cells (not recorded which) from PBMCs. These receptors were collected from a human donor with aplastic anemia.

Of note for this clonotype: At one end, the junction sequence differs from germline, possibly due to a read error. This chain connects TRBV4-2 to TRBJ2-1; D call uncertain. This CDR3 spans 15 amino acids. Germline V gene sequence: CDR1 LGHNA, CDR2 YNFKEQ. The CDR3 DNA follows: TGTGCCAGCAGGGAGAAGGGCAGCTCCCGTAATGATCAGTTCTTC. This translates into CASREKGSSRNDQFF.

The V and J genes are TRBV11-1 and TRBJ1-5; D gene ambiguous. This CDR3 is 17 amino acids long. Germline values: CDR1 SGHAT, CDR2 FQDESV (reference sequence). V lost 0 bases to trimming and J lost 6 bases, with 18 bases between them. The CDR3 sequence: CASSLAALSSMPQPQHF. DNA of the CDR3: TGTGCCAGCAGCTTAGCCGCTTTATCCTCGATGCCTCAGCCCCAGCATTTT.

The V gene is TRBV10-3, the J gene TRBJ2-7; no reliable D call. Germline assignment: CDR1 ENHRY and CDR2 SYGVKD. CDR3 length equals 13 residues. V lost 3 bases to trimming and J lost 6 bases, with 12 bases between them. DNA of the CDR3: TGTGCCATCAGTGATTCCACAGCCGGCGAGCAGTACTTC. Translated, it gives CAISDSTAGEQYF.

This clonotype was seen just once. The chain joins TRBV25-1 to TRBJ2-7; 8 bases line up with TRBD1. The DNA end favors TRBJ2-1, so the J call may be wrong. Germline V gene sequence: CDR1 MGHDK, CDR2 SYGVNS. CDR3 size: 14 residues. CDR3 amino acids: CASSEGAGGLEQFF. As DNA, the CDR3 is TGTGCCAGCAGTGAAGGCGCAGGGGGCTTAGAGCAGTTCTTC.

This clonotype was recorded at least ten times. The V gene is TRBV5-4, the J gene TRBJ2-7; D is uncertain. The CDR3 runs 15 residues. The V and J ends lost 4 bases and 7 bases respectively, with 21 bases between them. The germline gives CDR1 SGHNT, CDR2 YYREEE (reference sequence). CDR3 sequence: CASSTQNRLLEEQYF. The DNA for the CDR3 is TGTGCCAGCAGCACCCAGAACAGACTCTTGGAGGAGCAGTACTTC.

This clonotype was observed many times. V gene TRBV6-6 combines with J gene TRBJ2-3; D uncertain. The CDR3 is made up of 14 amino acids. V shed 4 bases and J shed 3 bases, with 11 bases lying between them. Germline V gene data show CDR1 as MNHNY and CDR2 as SVGAGI (reference sequence). CDR3 loop: CASSSSGRTDTQYF. The CDR3 nucleotides are TGTGCCAGCAGTTCCTCGGGCAGAACAGATACGCAGTATTTT.

The chain combines TRBV19 with TRBJ1-1; 8 nucleotides match TRBD1. Germline V lookup: CDR1 LNHDA, CDR2 SQIVND (reference sequence). This CDR3 region has 14 residues. Losses at the gene ends were 8 bases for V and 0 bases for J; bases not matched to a gene: 5. CDR3 in DNA: TGTGCCAGTTGGGGGACAGGAATGAACACTGAAGCTTTCTTT. Translated, it gives CASWGTGMNTEAFF.

This clonotype occurred a few times. The rearrangement uses TRBV2 and TRBJ2-7; D may be TRBD1 or TRBD2 (5 bases each). V lost 7 bases to trimming and J lost 3 bases, with 13 bases between them. This CDR3 comprises 13 residues. Germline CDR1 and CDR2: SNHLY and FYNNEI. The CDR3 loop is CASKGDQSYEQYF. Written as DNA, the CDR3 is TGTGCCAGCAAAGGGGACCAGAGCTACGAGCAGTACTTC.

V and J are TRBV10-3 and TRBJ2-7; no firm D call. V lost 6 bases and J 2 bases, leaving 11 bases between the germline ends. This CDR3 contains 13 residues. Germline CDR1 is ENHRY and CDR2 is SYGVKD. The CDR3 protein is CAIRPGPPYEQYF. The DNA for the CDR3 is TGTGCCATCAGACCGGGTCCTCCCTACGAGCAGTACTTC.

This clonotype was found a few times. The DNA of the CDR3 is TGTGCCAGCAGCCGGGCGGGGAGAGAGACCCAGTACTTC. Translating it yields CASSRAGRETQYF. The V gene is TRBV6-2 or TRBV6-3, the J gene TRBJ2-5, with a tentative D call TRBD2 (6 bases). This CDR3 comprises 13 residues. Trimming left V 6 bases short and J 4 bases short, with 12 bases between. Germline CDR1 and CDR2: MNHEY and SVGEGT.

This clonotype was recorded many times. The rearrangement uses TRBV9 and TRBJ2-3, with a tentative D call TRBD2 (7 bases). Trimming took off 0 bases at V and 3 bases at J, with 11 bases between the two ends. Germline assignment: CDR1 SGDLS and CDR2 YYNGEE. The CDR3 totals 15 residues. The CDR3 coding sequence is TGTGCCAGCAGCGTAGAGAGGGGGGGTACAGATACGCAGTATTTT. It codes for CASSVERGGTDTQYF.

The chain carries TRBV7-2 and TRBJ1-5; no definite D call. Germline values: CDR1 SGHTA, CDR2 FQGNSA. Trimming stripped 4 bases from V and 11 bases from J, with 12 bases between. The CDR3 has 12 amino acids. The CDR3 coding sequence is TGTGCCAGCAGCTCGGAGGTTGGGGCCCAGCATTTT. Protein sequence: CASSSEVGAQHF.

This clonotype came up a few times. The V gene is TRBV29-1, the J gene TRBJ1-2; D is undetermined. Germline CDR1 SQVTM, CDR2 ANQGSEA. CDR3 length: 12 amino acids. Trimming removed 4 bases at V and 5 bases at J, with 11 bases between. The CDR3 loop is CSVAIPSYGYTF. Here the CDR3 DNA reads TGCAGCGTTGCTATACCGAGTTATGGCTACACCTTC.

The chain joins TRBV29-1 to TRBJ2-7; 9 nucleotides align to TRBD1. V shed 7 bases and J 2 bases; nucleotides not matched to a gene: 3. This CDR3 has 12 residues. Per the germline V gene, CDR1 is SQVTM and CDR2 is ANQGSEA. In DNA form, the CDR3 reads TGCAGCGCCCGACAGGGGGCCTACGAGCAGTACTTC. Translating it yields CSARQGAYEQYF.